These T cell receptor beta chains were read from a single sample in a study of cytomegalovirus exposure and HLA in healthy donors. Clones were read by immunoSEQ multiplex PCR, and TCRdb kept only the in-frame ones, dropping some. The sample's table shows roughly 46,000 clones. Sequencing used PBMCs. The source is a woman in her forties in good health and CMV-seronegative. The CDR3 runs from the conserved cysteine through the conserved F or W. D genes are given only for firm matches.

V gene,J gene,D gene,CDR3 DNA,CDR3 protein
TRBV2,TRBJ2-7,TRBD2,TGTGCCAGCAGTAAAGCGGGAGCCCCCTACGAGCAGTACTTC,CASSKAGAPYEQYF
TRBV27,TRBJ1-2,TRBD1,TGTGCCAGCAGTTTGGTCCAGGGGGCCGGCTATGGCTACACCTTC,CASSLVQGAGYGYTF
TRBV4-2,TRBJ2-6,-,TGTGCCAGCAGCCAAGACTACTTTCCGGGTACCTCCTCTGGGGCCAACGTCCTGACTTTC,CASSQDYFPGTSSGANVLTF
TRBV29-1,TRBJ2-7,-,TGCAGCGTTATAGCGGACCTCCTCCGTGGCGAGCAGTACTTC,CSVIADLLRGEQYF
TRBV19,TRBJ2-7,-,TGTGCCAGTAGTATCGCGGCTAGCTCCTACGAGCAGTACTTC,CASSIAASSYEQYF
TRBV27,TRBJ2-2,TRBD2,TGTGCCAGCAGTTTGGTTCGGGCTAGCGGTACGCTGTTTTTT,CASSLVRASGTLFF
TRBV30,TRBJ2-3,TRBD1,TGTGCCGTAGACAGGGGGCTGAGCACAGATACGCAGTATTTT,CAVDRGLSTDTQYF
TRBV7-9,TRBJ1-3,-,TGTGCCAGCAGATCTATAACTGGAAACACCATATATTTT,CASRSITGNTIYF
TRBV5-4,TRBJ2-1,TRBD2,TGTGCCAGCAGCCTCGGACTAGCGGGACTCGATGAGCAGTTCTTC,CASSLGLAGLDEQFF
TRBV7-2,TRBJ2-7,-,TGTGCCAGCAGCTTCGGGGGACCAATCTACGAGCAGTACTTC,CASSFGGPIYEQYF
TRBV18,TRBJ2-7,TRBD2,TGTGCCAGCTCACCACCGGGGCGGGGGGCCTACGAGCAGTACTTC,CASSPPGRGAYEQYF
TRBV5-1,TRBJ2-7,-,TGCGCCAGCAGCCCGATGTCGGGAATCTCCTACGAGCAGTACTTC,CASSPMSGISYEQYF
TRBV29-1,TRBJ2-1,TRBD2,TGCAGCGTACAAGCGGGAGGAAGCGACAATGAGCAGTTCTTC,CSVQAGGSDNEQFF
TRBV15,TRBJ1-2,-,TGTGCCACCAGCAGAGATCTCAGGGTAGCCTATGGCTACACCTTC,CATSRDLRVAYGYTF
TRBV27,TRBJ2-5,-,TGTGCCAGCAGTTTCTTTAGCGGTGAGGAGACCCAGTACTTC,CASSFFSGEETQYF
TRBV7-8,TRBJ2-7,-,TGTGCCAGCAGCTTAGCCGCGACGGGGTCAACCTACGAGCAGTACTTC,CASSLAATGSTYEQYF
TRBV28,TRBJ1-3,-,TGTGCCAGCAAAGGTTGGGAGGGAAACACCATATATTTT,CASKGWEGNTIYF
TRBV21-1,TRBJ1-3,-,TGTGCCAGCAGCAAAAGTTGTTGGGGGGACGCCCAATGCGGGAACTCTGGAAACACCATATATTTT,CASSKSCWGDAQCGNSGNTIYF
TRBV7-9,TRBJ2-7,-,TGTGCCAGCAGCGCGGTCGACGGCTCCTACGAGCAGTACTTC,CASSAVDGSYEQYF
TRBV5-1,TRBJ2-5,-,TGCGCCAGCAGCTACGGAAGACAGATTGAGACCCAGTACTTC,CASSYGRQIETQYF